A selection of T cell receptor beta chains follows, all from one sample in a study of shared clonotypes between healthy human individuals. The repertoire was sequenced with immunoSEQ multiplex PCR; TCRdb's copy has only in-frame clones and lacks some. Of about 2.1 million clones listed, 90% to 95% are singletons. The specimen was naive CD8+ T cells from PBMCs. Receptors were obtained from a young man in good health. Some clones in this sample may be carry-over from other donors' samples. Each CDR3 is given with its conserved first and last residue. A D gene is named only where the DNA matches it firmly. Not all rows give a size; the values are once, few, many and, for expanded clones, a class.

d_gene: NA
v_gene: TRBV28
j_gene: TRBJ1-1
abundance: few
len: 11
CDR3nt: TGTGCCAGCACCTCAGGCACTGAAGCTTTCTTT
CDR3aa: CASTSGTEAFF

d_gene: NA
v_gene: TRBV5-4
j_gene: TRBJ2-2
abundance: NA
len: 12
CDR3nt: TGTGCCAGCAGCTTTTCTCCCGGGGAGCTGTTTTTT
CDR3aa: CASSFSPGELFF

d_gene: TRBD1
v_gene: TRBV9
j_gene: TRBJ2-5
abundance: NA
len: 14
CDR3nt: TGTGCCAGCAGTAACAGGGGCGACCAAGAGACCCAGTACTTC
CDR3aa: CASSNRGDQETQYF

d_gene: NA
v_gene: TRBV2
j_gene: TRBJ1-1
abundance: once
len: 13
CDR3nt: TGTGCCAGCAGAGGAGGGGCTCGCACTGAAGCTTTCTTT
CDR3aa: CASRGGARTEAFF

d_gene: TRBD2
v_gene: TRBV9
j_gene: TRBJ2-3
abundance: NA
len: 16
CDR3nt: TGTGCCAGCAGCGTAGTAGGGACTAGCGGGTTCGATACGCAGTATTTT
CDR3aa: CASSVVGTSGFDTQYF

d_gene: TRBD1
v_gene: TRBV5-6
j_gene: TRBJ1-2
abundance: NA
len: 14
CDR3nt: TGTGCCAGCAGCTTGACACAGGGGGTCTATGGCTACACCTTC
CDR3aa: CASSLTQGVYGYTF

d_gene: NA
v_gene: TRBV27
j_gene: TRBJ1-2
abundance: NA
len: 11
CDR3nt: TGTGCCAGCAGGGGGGACGTGAGCTACACCTTC
CDR3aa: CASRGDVSYTF

d_gene: TRBD2
v_gene: TRBV18
j_gene: TRBJ2-7
abundance: NA
len: 17
CDR3nt: TGTGCCAGCTCACCAAGCGGGAGACCCAACACACCCTACGAGCAGTACTTC
CDR3aa: CASSPSGRPNTPYEQYF

d_gene: NA
v_gene: TRBV5-6
j_gene: TRBJ2-7
abundance: NA
len: 14
CDR3nt: TGTGCCAGCAGCAACCGACAGGTGGGGTACGAGCAGTACTTC
CDR3aa: CASSNRQVGYEQYF

d_gene: TRBD1
v_gene: TRBV7-9
j_gene: TRBJ1-3
abundance: NA
len: 19
CDR3nt: TGTGCCAGCAGCTTAGGGGACAGGGGGCCTGAGGTCCCTGGAAACACCATATATTTT
CDR3aa: CASSLGDRGPEVPGNTIYF

d_gene: NA
v_gene: TRBV15
j_gene: TRBJ2-1
abundance: NA
len: 14
CDR3nt: TGTGCCACGGCGTGGACTCCCGAGGAAGATGAGCAGTTCTTC
CDR3aa: CATAWTPEEDEQFF

d_gene: NA
v_gene: TRBV4-1
j_gene: TRBJ1-2
abundance: NA
len: 14
CDR3nt: TGCGCCAGCAGCCCTAACAGGATACACTATGGCTACACCTTC
CDR3aa: CASSPNRIHYGYTF

d_gene: TRBD1
v_gene: TRBV10-3
j_gene: TRBJ2-3
abundance: NA
len: 17
CDR3nt: TGTGCCATCAGTGAGTCTTCTGGGACAGGCATCACAGATACGCAGTATTTT
CDR3aa: CAISESSGTGITDTQYF

d_gene: TRBD2
v_gene: TRBV27
j_gene: TRBJ2-5
abundance: NA
len: 15
CDR3nt: TGTGCCAGCAGCCAATTTAGCGGGAGTCTTGAGACCCAGTACTTC
CDR3aa: CASSQFSGSLETQYF

d_gene: TRBD1
v_gene: TRBV9
j_gene: TRBJ1-2
abundance: NA
len: 17
CDR3nt: TGTGCCAGCAGCCCTAGCGGGGGACAGGGGTTTAACTATGGCTACACCTTC
CDR3aa: CASSPSGGQGFNYGYTF

d_gene: NA
v_gene: TRBV29-1
j_gene: TRBJ1-3
abundance: NA
len: 15
CDR3nt: TGCAGCGTTGACCTCGGCCTTGGAGAGCGAAACACCATATATTTT
CDR3aa: CSVDLGLGERNTIYF

d_gene: NA
v_gene: TRBV28
j_gene: TRBJ2-5
abundance: NA
len: 13
CDR3nt: TGTGCCAGCAGTTTAGGCGGACGGGAGACCCAGTACTTC
CDR3aa: CASSLGGRETQYF

d_gene: TRBD1
v_gene: TRBV15
j_gene: TRBJ2-3
abundance: NA
len: 15
CDR3nt: TGTGCCACCAGCAGAGGTAGGGGGCAAGCAGATACGCAGTATTTT
CDR3aa: CATSRGRGQADTQYF